This TCR beta chain was recovered during a study of control samples from healthy donors and cancer patients. The table came from immunoSEQ multiplex PCR; TCRdb's copy has only in-frame clones and leaves some out. Altogether approximately 210,000 clones are present, around 90% being singletons, with the ten largest covering approximately 1.8%. There are 15 residues in the CDR3. With 5 bases clipped from V and 5 bases from J, the junction kept 8 bases outside the gene matches. CDR1 SGDLS and CDR2 YYNGEE come from the germline V gene. The sequenced material came from blood. This receptor was identified in a man under 40 in good health. V and J are TRBV9 and TRBJ2-1, with 9 nucleotides matching TRBD1. The CDR3 sequence: CASSPPGQGDNEQFF. The DNA for the CDR3 is TGTGCCAGCAGTCCACCGGGACAGGGTGACAATGAGCAGTTCTTC. The whole variable domain, filled in from reference TRBV9 and TRBJ2-1, reads DSGVTQTPKHLITATGQRVTLRCSPRSGDLSVYWYQQSLDQGLQFLIQYYNGEERAKGNILERFSAQQFPDLHSELNLSSLELGDSALYFCASSPPGQGDNEQFFGPGTRLTVL.